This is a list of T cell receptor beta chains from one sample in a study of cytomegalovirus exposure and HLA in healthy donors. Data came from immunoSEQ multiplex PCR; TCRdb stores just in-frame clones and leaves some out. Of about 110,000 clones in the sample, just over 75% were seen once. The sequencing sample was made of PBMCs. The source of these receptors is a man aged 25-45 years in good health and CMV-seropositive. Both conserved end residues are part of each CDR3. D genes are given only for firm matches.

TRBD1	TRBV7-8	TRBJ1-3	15	CASSFLDRGSDTIYF
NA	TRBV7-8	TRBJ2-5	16	CASSLVQGWVQETQYF
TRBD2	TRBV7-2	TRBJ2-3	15	CASSRDYLTTDTQYF
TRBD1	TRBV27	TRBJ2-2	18	CASSFLSSGTGGPGELFF
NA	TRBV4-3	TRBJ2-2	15	CASSQGIGVAGELFF
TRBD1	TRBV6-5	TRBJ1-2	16	CASSYAGVRGRGGYTF
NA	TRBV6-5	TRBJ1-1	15	CASTPIRGAETEAFF
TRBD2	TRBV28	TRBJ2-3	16	CASSPSGRGATDTQYF
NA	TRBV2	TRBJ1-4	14	CASSGVAANEKLFF
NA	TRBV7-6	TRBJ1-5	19	CASSSEAVSGPDGMSPQHF
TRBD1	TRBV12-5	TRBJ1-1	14	CASAAGGPNTEAFF
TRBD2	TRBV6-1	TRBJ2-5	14	CASRGLAGSETQYF
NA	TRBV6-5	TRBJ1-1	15	CASRPRDTLNTEAFF
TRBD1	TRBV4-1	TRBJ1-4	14	CASSPQGAYEKLFF
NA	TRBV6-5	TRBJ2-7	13	CASSYSSRGAQYF
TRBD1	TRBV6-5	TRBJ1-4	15	CAGSYRTGKNEKLFF
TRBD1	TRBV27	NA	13	CASSKTGFYEQYF
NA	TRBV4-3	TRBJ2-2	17	CASSPGAGPLSPGELFF
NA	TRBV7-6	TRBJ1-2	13	CASSLAGGYGYTF
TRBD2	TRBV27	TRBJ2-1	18	CASSLWAPPSGGTNEQFF
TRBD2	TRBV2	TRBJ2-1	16	CASSVRRGSAYNEQFF
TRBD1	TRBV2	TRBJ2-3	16	CASTYNPGQRGLAQYF
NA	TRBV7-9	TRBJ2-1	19	CASSWRQGGPSSRHDEQFF
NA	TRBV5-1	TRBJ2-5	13	CASSLANQETQYF
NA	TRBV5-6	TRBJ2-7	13	CGVSGPSSYEQYF
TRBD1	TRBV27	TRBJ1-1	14	CASSTGQGLTEAFF
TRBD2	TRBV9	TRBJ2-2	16	CASFPSGGALTGELFF
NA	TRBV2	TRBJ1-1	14	CASSEGRGYTEAFF
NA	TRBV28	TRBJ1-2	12	CASSSGRYGYTF
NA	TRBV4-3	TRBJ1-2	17	CASSQGPGKNPDYGYTF
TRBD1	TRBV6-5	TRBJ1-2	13	CASSRQGNYGYTF